This entry lists 32 T cell receptor beta chains sequenced from one sample in a study of blood T cell repertoires in COVID-19. The method was immunoSEQ multiplex PCR; TCRdb's version includes in-frame clones alone and lacks a portion of them. The sample carries about 58,000 clones, approximately 90% recorded once. The sample comprised peripheral blood. The receptors here all came from a man aged 60 to 75 with acute or convalescent COVID-19.

The chain joins TRBV7-2 to TRBJ2-3; TRBD1 agrees at 12 bases. Looked up from germline, CDR1 is SGHTA and CDR2 is FQGNSA. The CDR3 totals 16 residues. Germline trimming cut 7 bases from V and 2 bases from J; bases unmatched to any gene: 7. The CDR3: CASKGDRGRVTDTQYF. In nucleotides, the CDR3 is TGTGCCAGCAAGGGGGACAGGGGGCGCGTCACAGATACGCAGTATTTT.

V and J are TRBV4-1 and TRBJ1-5; 10 nucleotides align to TRBD1. The CDR3 is made up of 15 amino acids. V shed 4 bases and J 6 bases; nucleotides not matched to a gene: 6. CDR1 and CDR2 (germline): MGHRA, YSYEKL. CDR3 in DNA: TGCGCCAGCAGCCCAAGACAGGGGGCGATTCAGCCCCAGCATTTT. This codes for CASSPRQGAIQPQHF.

J is TRBJ1-2 and V is TRBV19; 9 bases line up with TRBD1. Germline CDR1 reads LNHDA; CDR2 reads SQIVND (reference sequence). The CDR3 covers 13 residues. J lost 10 bases, V lost 4 bases, and 7 bases had no gene match. CDR3 protein: CASSTDRGSVYTF. The CDR3 region has the DNA TGTGCCAGTAGTACGGACAGGGGCAGTGTCTACACCTTC.

The V and J genes are TRBV3-1 (or the pseudogene TRBV3-2) and TRBJ1-1; no firm D call. This CDR3 comprises 15 residues. With 4 bases removed from V and 4 bases from J, the gap between germline ends came to 16 bases. Germline lookup yields CDR1 LGHDT and CDR2 YNNKEL (reference sequence). CDR3 amino acids: CASSPARGSGTEAFF. The CDR3 DNA follows: TGTGCCAGCAGCCCTGCTCGGGGATCTGGCACTGAAGCTTTCTTT.

Worth noting for this clone: One end of the junction does not line up with germline, which may come from a read error. The V call is TRBV28, the J call TRBJ1-1; unclear D gene. This CDR3 contains 10 residues. CDR1 and CDR2 from the germline V gene are MDHEN and SYDVKM. DNA for the CDR3: TGCGCTGGAGAGAACACTGAAGCTTTCTTT. Translation gives CAGENTEAFF.

The V call is TRBV11-2, the J call TRBJ2-5, with 9 bases identical to TRBD1. CDR1 and CDR2 (germline): SGHAT, FQNNGV. V shed 0 bases and J 4 bases; nucleotides not matched to a gene: 6. The CDR3 spans 16 residues. Here the CDR3 DNA reads TGTGCCAGCAGCTTAGAATTGTACAGGGGGCGAGAGACCCAGTACTTC. It encodes CASSLELYRGRETQYF.

This clone appeared a single time. The chain uses TRBV5-1 and TRBJ2-2; 13 nucleotides agree with TRBD2. V lost 4 bases to trimming and J lost 7 bases; unmatched junction nucleotides: 13. This CDR3 has 18 residues. CDR1 and CDR2 (germline): SGHRS, YFSETQ. The CDR3: CASSRELAGGPVGGELFF. The CDR3 nucleotides read TGCGCCAGCAGCCGTGAACTAGCGGGAGGGCCGGTAGGCGGGGAGCTGTTTTTT.

The chain links TRBV29-1 to TRBJ2-1; 16 bases fit TRBD2. The CDR3 runs to 15 residues. J was trimmed by 10 bases and V by 3 bases; bases with no gene match: 6. Germline V CDR1 and CDR2: SQVTM, ANQGSEA. CDR3 coding DNA: TGCAGCGTTGAGGTCGGGACTAGCGGGAGGGGGGAGCAGTTCTTC. It translates to CSVEVGTSGRGEQFF.

The gene calls are TRBV18 and TRBJ2-5; 7 positions agree with TRBD2. The CDR3 spans 14 residues. CDR1 is KGHSH, CDR2 LQKENI, per germline. V shed 3 bases, J shed 4 bases, and the junction held 5 bases outside the gene matches. DNA of the CDR3: TGTGCCAGCTCACCTGGGGGAGGGGCAGAGACCCAGTACTTC. It translates to CASSPGGGAETQYF. Supplemented by reference TRBV18 and TRBJ2-5, the full variable domain reads NAGVMQNPRHLVRRRGQEARLRCSPMKGHSHVYWYRQLPEEGLKFMVYLQKENIIDESGMPKERFSAEFPKEGPSILRIQQVVRGDSAAYFCASSPGGGAETQYFGPGTRLLVL.

The gene calls are TRBV6-5 and TRBJ1-6; D is ambiguous. Deletions cut 1 base from V and 15 bases from J, with 22 bases between. CDR1 MNHEY and CDR2 SVGAGI come from the germline V gene. The CDR3 has 16 residues. The CDR3 sequence is CASSYWRGRDSRDLHF. CDR3 in DNA: TGTGCCAGCAGTTACTGGCGGGGAAGGGATTCACGGGACCTCCACTTT.

The V and J genes are TRBV7-3 and TRBJ2-1, with TRBD2 matching over 9 bases. Germline CDR1 SGHTA, CDR2 FQGTGA. V lost 2 bases to trimming and J lost 2 bases; unmatched junction nucleotides: 1. The CDR3 is 15 residues long. The CDR3 coding sequence is TGTGCCAGCAGCTTAGCGGGAGGGACCTACAATGAGCAGTTCTTC. Amino acids: CASSLAGGTYNEQFF.

The chain recombines TRBV27 with TRBJ2-4; 7 bases are a match to TRBD2. CDR3 size: 17 residues. With 5 bases clipped from V and 0 bases from J, the junction kept 10 bases outside the gene matches. The germline V gene has CDR1 MNHEY and CDR2 SMNVEV (reference sequence). The CDR3 reads CASSRRGDGIAKNIQYF. The CDR3 DNA reads as TGTGCCAGCAGTCGACGGGGGGACGGAATAGCCAAAAACATTCAGTACTTC.

This sequence joins TRBV3-1 (or the pseudogene TRBV3-2) and TRBJ1-3; the D is unclear. V was trimmed by 0 bases and J by 0 bases, leaving 6 bases between them. This CDR3 spans 15 amino acids. From germline, CDR1 is LGHDT and CDR2 YNNKEL (reference sequence). CDR3 residues: CASSQDDFSGNTIYF. CDR3 coding DNA: TGTGCCAGCAGCCAAGATGACTTCTCTGGAAACACCATATATTTT.

J is TRBJ2-5 and V is TRBV27, with a tentative D call TRBD2 (6 bases). From germline, CDR1 is MNHEY and CDR2 SMNVEV (reference sequence). Trimming cost V 5 bases and J 5 bases, with 18 bases left between them. The CDR3 spans 15 residues. The CDR3 region is CASSHPTGSKETQYF. The CDR3 bases are TGTGCCAGCAGTCACCCGACCGGGAGCAAGGAGACCCAGTACTTC.

The chain carries TRBV7-2 and TRBJ1-1; D is perhaps TRBD1 (5 bases). Germline V gives CDR1 SGHTA, CDR2 FQGNSA. Trimming left V 2 bases short and J 4 bases short, with 14 bases between. The CDR3 is 15 amino acids. The CDR3 DNA sequence: TGTGCCAGCAGCTTACGGTTGGGGGAGGTCACTGAAGCTTTCTTT. Encoded protein: CASSLRLGEVTEAFF.

The chain is built from TRBV7-9 and TRBJ2-3, with D perhaps TRBD1 (7 bases). The CDR3 consists of 15 residues. Trimming pared 5 bases from V and 3 bases from J, leaving 15 bases between. Germline-derived CDR1 and CDR2 are SEHNR and FQNEAQ (reference sequence). CDR3 nucleotides: TGTGCCAGCAGCCCCCAGGGGGGCATGACAGATACGCAGTATTTT. Protein sequence: CASSPQGGMTDTQYF.

The gene calls are TRBV5-6 and TRBJ2-3; TRBD2 agrees at 8 bases. CDR1 SGHDT and CDR2 YYEEEE come from the germline V gene. The V and J ends lost 1 base and 2 bases, in that order; junction bases with no gene match: 3. This CDR3 has 15 amino acids. The DNA of the CDR3 is TGTGCCAGCAGCTTGACTAGCGGAATCACAGATACGCAGTATTTT. Encoded protein: CASSLTSGITDTQYF.

This rearrangement joins TRBV12-5 to TRBJ2-2, with 8 bases matching TRBD1. The CDR3 length is 17 residues. J was trimmed by 3 bases and V by 5 bases; bases with no gene match: 11. CDR1 is LGHNT and CDR2 is FRNRAP in the germline V gene. CDR3 amino acids: CASGPAPTGGDTGELFF. The CDR3 region has the DNA TGTGCTAGTGGTCCGGCCCCAACAGGGGGAGACACCGGGGAGCTGTTTTTT.

The table lists this clone with a few counts. The V and J genes are TRBV20-1 and TRBJ1-2; D not certain. Trimming took off 3 bases at V and 8 bases at J, with 10 bases between the two ends. The CDR3 contains 11 residues. CDR1 and CDR2 from the germline V gene are DFQATT and SNEGSKA (reference sequence). CDR3 in DNA: TGCAGTGCTAGCGGGGTTTTGGGCTACACCTTC. Translated, it gives CSASGVLGYTF.

The V gene is TRBV30, the J gene TRBJ2-3; possible D gene TRBD1, 5 bases. Trimming took 4 bases from V and 2 from J, leaving 16 bases between them. Germline V CDR1 and CDR2: GTSNPN, SVGIG (reference sequence). The CDR3 consists of 15 residues. The CDR3 nucleotides are TGTGCCTGGACAAAAGAAGGGGCCTTCACAGATACGCAGTATTTT. Amino acids: CAWTKEGAFTDTQYF.

In this sample, this clone turned up a few times. V is TRBV6-5 and J is TRBJ2-7, with TRBD1 identical over 7 bases. CDR1 and CDR2 from the germline V gene are MNHEY and SVGAGI. The trim removed 6 bases at V and 5 bases at J, leaving 7 bases unmatched. This CDR3 is 13 amino acids long. The CDR3 is CASSLLTGNEQYF. CDR3 sequence (DNA): TGTGCCAGCAGCCTATTGACAGGGAACGAGCAGTACTTC.

The chain links TRBV6-5 to TRBJ1-2, with D possibly being TRBD1 (5 bases). The V end was cut by 6 bases, the J end by 2 bases, with 7 bases between. CDR3 size: 12 residues. The germline CDR1 and CDR2 sequences are MNHEY and SVGAGI. In DNA, the CDR3 is TGTGCCAGCAGCGACAGAAACTATGGCTACACCTTC. Protein sequence: CASSDRNYGYTF.

V and J are TRBV5-5 and TRBJ2-7, with a tentative D call TRBD2 (5 bases). Trimming pared 0 bases from V and 8 bases from J, leaving 12 bases between. This CDR3 comprises 13 residues. Germline V gene data show CDR1 as SGHKS and CDR2 as YYEKEE (reference sequence). DNA of the CDR3: TGTGCCAGCAGCTTGGATGACTATTTAAAGCAGTACTTC. It codes for CASSLDDYLKQYF.

Here the CDR3 DNA reads TGTGCCTGGAATAAGGGGGGGCAAACCTACGAGCAGTACTTC. It is translated as CAWNKGGQTYEQYF. V and J are TRBV30 and TRBJ2-7, with D possibly TRBD2 on 7 matching bases. This CDR3 region has 14 residues. V was trimmed by 4 bases and J by 2 bases, leaving 15 bases between them. Germline CDR1 is GTSNPN and CDR2 is SVGIG (reference sequence).

This sequence joins TRBV24-1 and TRBJ1-2, with D uncertain. V was pared by 5 bases and J by 0 bases, with 9 bases between. The CDR3 totals 14 residues. CDR1 is KGHDR, CDR2 SFDVKD, per germline. The CDR3 here is CATSGSYTNYGYTF. The CDR3, as DNA: TGTGCCACCAGTGGGAGTTACACTAACTATGGCTACACCTTC.

This chain links TRBV5-1 with TRBJ1-4; TRBD1 aligns across 9 bases. Germline lookup yields CDR1 SGHRS and CDR2 YFSETQ. This CDR3 is 16 amino acids long. The junction had 7 bases not matched to a gene; V was cut back by 0 bases and J by 7 bases. The CDR3 DNA follows: TGCGCCAGCAGCTTGGACACAGGGGGCAGCGGTGAAAAACTGTTTTTT. Its protein product is CASSLDTGGSGEKLFF. Supplemented by reference TRBV5-1 and TRBJ1-4, the full variable domain reads KAGVTQTPRYLIKTRGQQVTLSCSPISGHRSVSWYQQTPGQGLQFLFEYFSETQRNKGNFPGRFSGRQFSNSRSEMNVSTLELGDSALYLCASSLDTGGSGEKLFFGSGTQLSVL.

The genes are TRBV21-1 and TRBJ1-6. TRBV21-1 corresponds to a pseudogene. This CDR3 comprises 13 residues. CDR3 sequence reads: CASSKEEGTPLHF. The CDR3 bases are TGTGCCAGCAGCAAAGAGGAGGGTACACCCCTCCACTTT.

The chain employs TRBV7-2 and TRBJ2-2, with 8 bases that match TRBD2. This CDR3 is 16 amino acids long. J was trimmed by 1 base and V by 3 bases; bases with no gene match: 4. CDR1 is SGHTA and CDR2 is FQGNSA in the germline V gene. In nucleotides, the CDR3 is TGTGCCAGCAGCTTGGCGGGACTAGTGAACACCGGGGAGCTGTTTTTT. The encoded protein is CASSLAGLVNTGELFF.

V is TRBV28 and J is TRBJ1-5; 7 positions agree with TRBD1. CDR1 MDHEN and CDR2 SYDVKM come from the germline V gene. The junction had 7 bases not matched to a gene; V was cut back by 3 bases and J by 2 bases. This CDR3 region has 16 residues. The DNA of the CDR3 is TGTGCCAGCAGTTTTCGGGACAGAAGACGCAATCAGCCCCAGCATTTT. Protein sequence: CASSFRDRRRNQPQHF.

In its sample, this clone is medium-sized. The chain links TRBV7-9 to TRBJ1-3, with D unresolved. This CDR3 is 15 amino acids long. V was trimmed by 4 bases and J by 3 bases, leaving 13 bases between them. Germline loops: CDR1 SEHNR, CDR2 FQNEAQ (reference sequence). The CDR3 DNA is TGTGCCAGCAGCTCTTGGAATGCAGGTGGAAACACCATATATTTT. It specifies CASSSWNAGGNTIYF. The full variable domain, rest sourced from reference TRBV7-9 and TRBJ1-3, is DTGVSQNPRHKITKRGQNVTFRCDPISEHNRLYWYRQTLGQGPEFLTYFQNEAQLEKSRLLSDRFSAERPKGSFSTLEIQRTEQGDSAMYLCASSSWNAGGNTIYFGEGSWLTVV.

The chain couples TRBV4-1 to TRBJ1-1, with D possibly TRBD1 on 6 matching bases. Per germline, CDR1 MGHRA and CDR2 YSYEKL. CDR3 size: 15 residues. V lost 3 bases and J lost 4, with 15 bases in between. CDR3 nucleotides: TGCGCCAGCAGCCATAAACAGGGTTTAGGCACTGAAGCTTTCTTT. It translates to CASSHKQGLGTEAFF.

This rearrangement joins TRBV6-5 to TRBJ2-3; 9 nucleotides match TRBD2. Germline V gene lookup returns CDR1 MNHEY and CDR2 SVGAGI. This CDR3 has 15 residues. Germline trimming cut 6 bases from V and 6 bases from J; bases unmatched to any gene: 10. The CDR3 is CASSPIAGESDTQYF. The CDR3 DNA follows: TGTGCCAGCAGCCCCATAGCGGGAGAGTCGGATACGCAGTATTTT.